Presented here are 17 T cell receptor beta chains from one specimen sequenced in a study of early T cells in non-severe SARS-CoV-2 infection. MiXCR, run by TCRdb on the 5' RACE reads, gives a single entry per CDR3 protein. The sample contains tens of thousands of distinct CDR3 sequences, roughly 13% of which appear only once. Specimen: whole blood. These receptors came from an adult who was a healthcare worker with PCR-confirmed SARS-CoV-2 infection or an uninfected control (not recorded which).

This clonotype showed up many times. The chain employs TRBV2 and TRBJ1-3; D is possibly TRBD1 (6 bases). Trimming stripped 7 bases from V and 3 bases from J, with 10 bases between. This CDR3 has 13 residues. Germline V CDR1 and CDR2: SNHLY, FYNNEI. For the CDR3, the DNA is TGTGCCAGCACCCCAGGGGATGGAAACACCATATATTTT. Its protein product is CASTPGDGNTIYF.

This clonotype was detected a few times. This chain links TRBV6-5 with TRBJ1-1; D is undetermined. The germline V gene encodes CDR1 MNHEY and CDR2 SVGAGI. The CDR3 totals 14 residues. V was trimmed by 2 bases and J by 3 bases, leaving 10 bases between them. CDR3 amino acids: CASSYTLYDTEAFF. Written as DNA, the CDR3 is TGTGCCAGCAGTTACACCTTATATGACACTGAAGCTTTCTTT.

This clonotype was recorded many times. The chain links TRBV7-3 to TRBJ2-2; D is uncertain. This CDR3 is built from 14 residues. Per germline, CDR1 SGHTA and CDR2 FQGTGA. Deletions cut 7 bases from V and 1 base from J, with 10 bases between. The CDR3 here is CASTNSVNTGELFF. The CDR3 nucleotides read TGTGCCAGCACCAATTCCGTGAACACCGGGGAGCTGTTTTTT.

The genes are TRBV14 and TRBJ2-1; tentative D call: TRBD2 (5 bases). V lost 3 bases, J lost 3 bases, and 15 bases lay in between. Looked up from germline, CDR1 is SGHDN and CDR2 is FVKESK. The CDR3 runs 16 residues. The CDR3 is CASSHGDPTIYNEQFF. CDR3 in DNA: TGTGCCAGCAGCCACGGGGATCCTACGATCTACAATGAGCAGTTCTTC.

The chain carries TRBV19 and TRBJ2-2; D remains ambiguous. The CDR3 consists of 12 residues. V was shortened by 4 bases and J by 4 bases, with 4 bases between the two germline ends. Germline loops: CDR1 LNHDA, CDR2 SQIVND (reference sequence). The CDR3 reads CASSTVTGELFF. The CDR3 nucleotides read TGTGCCAGTAGTACAGTCACCGGGGAGCTGTTTTTT.

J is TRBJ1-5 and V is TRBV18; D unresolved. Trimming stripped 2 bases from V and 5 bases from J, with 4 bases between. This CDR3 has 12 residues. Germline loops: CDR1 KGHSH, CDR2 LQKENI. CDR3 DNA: TGTGCCAGCTCACCAGCAGATCAGCCCCAGCATTTT. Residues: CASSPADQPQHF.

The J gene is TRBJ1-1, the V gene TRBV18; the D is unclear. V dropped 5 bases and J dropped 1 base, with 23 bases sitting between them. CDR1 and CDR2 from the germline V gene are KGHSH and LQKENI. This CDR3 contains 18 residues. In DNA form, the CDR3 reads TGTGCCAGCTCAGACACCGTGTCGGCAGGTCCGAGGAACACTGAAGCTTTCTTT. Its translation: CASSDTVSAGPRNTEAFF.

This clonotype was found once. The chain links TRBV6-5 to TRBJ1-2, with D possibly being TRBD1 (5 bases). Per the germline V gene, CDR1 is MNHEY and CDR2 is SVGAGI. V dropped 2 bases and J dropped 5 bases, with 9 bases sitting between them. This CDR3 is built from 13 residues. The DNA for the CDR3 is TGTGCCAGCAGTTACGGGGCGGAATATGGCTACACCTTC. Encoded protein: CASSYGAEYGYTF.

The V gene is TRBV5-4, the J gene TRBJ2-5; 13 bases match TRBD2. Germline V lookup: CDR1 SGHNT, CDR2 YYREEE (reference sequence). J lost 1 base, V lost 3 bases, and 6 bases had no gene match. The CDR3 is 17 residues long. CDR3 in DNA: TGTGCCAGCAGCTGGGGCGGGACTAGCGGGGCCCAAGAGACCCAGTACTTC. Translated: CASSWGGTSGAQETQYF.

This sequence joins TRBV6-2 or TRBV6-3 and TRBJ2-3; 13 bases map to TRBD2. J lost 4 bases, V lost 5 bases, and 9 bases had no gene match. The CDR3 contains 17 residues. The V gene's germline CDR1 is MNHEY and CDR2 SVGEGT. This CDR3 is CASSTRTSGGGADTQYF. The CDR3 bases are TGTGCCAGCAGTACCAGGACTAGCGGGGGAGGAGCAGATACGCAGTATTTT.

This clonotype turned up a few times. The CDR3 region has the DNA TGCAGTGCTAGAGATTTGGCGGGGGGCCTTCAAGGGCAGTTCTTC. Encoded protein: CSARDLAGGLQGQFF. V is TRBV20-1 and J is TRBJ2-1; 8 nucleotides align to TRBD2. The CDR3 length is 15 residues. V dropped 0 bases and J dropped 12; count of bases not matched to a gene: 13. The germline V gene has CDR1 DFQATT and CDR2 SNEGSKA (reference sequence).

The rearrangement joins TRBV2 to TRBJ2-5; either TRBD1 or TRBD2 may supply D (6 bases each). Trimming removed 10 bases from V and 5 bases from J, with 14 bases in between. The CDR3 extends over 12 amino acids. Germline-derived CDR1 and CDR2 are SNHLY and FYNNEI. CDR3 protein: CANYRGGETQYF. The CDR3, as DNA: TGTGCCAACTACCGAGGGGGGGAGACCCAGTACTTC.

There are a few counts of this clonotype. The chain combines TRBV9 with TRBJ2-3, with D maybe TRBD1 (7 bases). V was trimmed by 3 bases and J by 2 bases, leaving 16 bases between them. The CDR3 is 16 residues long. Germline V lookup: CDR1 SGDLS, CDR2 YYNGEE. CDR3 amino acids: CASSAAGGFPTDTQYF. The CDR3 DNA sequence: TGTGCCAGCAGCGCTGCAGGGGGGTTTCCCACAGATACGCAGTATTTT.

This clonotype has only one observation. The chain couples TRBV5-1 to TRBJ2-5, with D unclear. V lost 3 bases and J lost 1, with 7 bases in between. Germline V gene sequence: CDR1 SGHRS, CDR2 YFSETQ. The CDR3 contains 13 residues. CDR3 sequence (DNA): TGCGCCAGCAGCTCGGGCGGCCAAGAGACCCAGTACTTC. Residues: CASSSGGQETQYF.

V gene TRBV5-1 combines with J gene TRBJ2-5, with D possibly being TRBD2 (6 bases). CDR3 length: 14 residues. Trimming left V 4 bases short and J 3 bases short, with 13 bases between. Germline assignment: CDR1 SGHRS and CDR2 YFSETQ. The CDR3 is CASSRAASEETQYF. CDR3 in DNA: TGCGCCAGCAGCCGGGCGGCTAGCGAAGAGACCCAGTACTTC.

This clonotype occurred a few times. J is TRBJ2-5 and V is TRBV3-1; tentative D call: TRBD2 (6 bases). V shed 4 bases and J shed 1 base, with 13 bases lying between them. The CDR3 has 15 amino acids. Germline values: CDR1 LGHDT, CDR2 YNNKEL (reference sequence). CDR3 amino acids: CASSLPHGGQETQYF. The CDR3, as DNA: TGTGCCAGCAGCCTTCCCCACGGGGGCCAAGAGACCCAGTACTTC.

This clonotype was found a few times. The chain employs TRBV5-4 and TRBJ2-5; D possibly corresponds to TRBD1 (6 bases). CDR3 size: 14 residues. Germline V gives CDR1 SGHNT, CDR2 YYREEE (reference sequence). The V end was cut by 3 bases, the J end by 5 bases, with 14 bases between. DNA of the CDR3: TGTGCCAGCAGCTCCCTACAGGGAACGGAGACCCAGTACTTC. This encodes CASSSLQGTETQYF.